This T cell receptor beta chain originates from a study of a mutant IDH1 vaccine in newly diagnosed glioma. In the study overall: Sex among treated patients split about 62% male, roughly 38% female; mean age was roughly 42 years. Standard pretreatment was either radiotherapy, temozolomide, or, for most, radiochemotherapy with temozolomide.

As to time point: baseline, week 1 (first vaccination visit). The sample's treatment: pre-vaccination baseline after standard-of-care therapy. Donors' newly diagnosed IDH1-mutant WHO grade 3 or 4 astrocytomas lacked nuclear ATRX. Libraries were prepared by immunoSEQ multiplex PCR; TCRdb keeps only in-frame clonotypes and omits some of them. This repertoire shows tens of thousands of clones, 70% to 90% found once; its top ten account for 4.8%. Broader study findings: Immune responses induced by the vaccine were seen in 93.3% of patients, spanning multiple MHC alleles.

As for this clone: What it recognizes is unknown.

The CDR3 spans 13 residues. Trimming removed 1 base at V and 5 bases at J, with 8 bases between. In germline, CDR1 is MNHEY, CDR2 SMNVEV (reference sequence). The chain joins TRBV27 to TRBJ1-1; D is unresolved. The material sequenced was PBMCs, taken from a glioma patient treated with radiotherapy, temozolomide or both. This clonotype was obtained from a woman in her thirties or forties with glioma. The CDR3 coding sequence is TGTGCCAGCAGTTTATACCGGGAGACTGAAGCTTTCTTT. It codes for CASSLYRETEAFF.